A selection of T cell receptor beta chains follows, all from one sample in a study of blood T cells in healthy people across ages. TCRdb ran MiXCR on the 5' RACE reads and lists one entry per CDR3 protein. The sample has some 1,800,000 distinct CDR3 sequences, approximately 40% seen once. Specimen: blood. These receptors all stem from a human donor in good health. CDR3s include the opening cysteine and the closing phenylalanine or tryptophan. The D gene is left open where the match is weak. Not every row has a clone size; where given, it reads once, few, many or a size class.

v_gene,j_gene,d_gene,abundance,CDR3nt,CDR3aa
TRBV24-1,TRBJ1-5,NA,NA,TGTGCCACCAGTCCCCTGGGGGGTCGGCCCCAGCATTTT,CATSPLGGRPQHF
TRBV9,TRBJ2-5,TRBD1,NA,TGTGCCAGCAACCGAGCGACAGGGCTGGAGACCCAGTACTTC,CASNRATGLETQYF
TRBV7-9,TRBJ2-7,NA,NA,TGTGCCAGCAGCGGTCGAAGGGTCGAGCAGTACTTC,CASSGRRVEQYF
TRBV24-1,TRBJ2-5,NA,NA,TGTGCCACCAGTGGAACCGGGACGATACAAGAGACCCAGTACTTC,CATSGTGTIQETQYF
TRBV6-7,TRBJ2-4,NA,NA,TGTGCCAGCAGCACCCCAGGCAGGGTGGATTTAGACATTCAGTACTTC,CASSTPGRVDLDIQYF
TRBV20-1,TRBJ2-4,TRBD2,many,TGCAGTGCTAGGGGATCACGGGGACTAGCAATTGACATTCAGTACTTC,CSARGSRGLAIDIQYF
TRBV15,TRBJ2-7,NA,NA,TGTGCCACCAGCAGAGATACTCCTGAATACGAGCAGTACTTC,CATSRDTPEYEQYF
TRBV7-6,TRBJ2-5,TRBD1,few,TGTGCCAGCGGTTTCGACAGGGGTCGGCAAGAGACCCAGTACTTC,CASGFDRGRQETQYF
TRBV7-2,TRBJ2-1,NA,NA,TGTGCCAGCAGCCCTGTGGGAGGCAGCTCCTACAATGAGCAGTTCTTC,CASSPVGGSSYNEQFF
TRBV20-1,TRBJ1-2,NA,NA,TGCAGTGCTAGATTACTCTCACACTATGGCTACACCTTC,CSARLLSHYGYTF
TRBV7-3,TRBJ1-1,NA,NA,TGTGCCAGCAGCTTAATCAGGGAGGCTGGGGACACTGAAGCTTTCTTT,CASSLIREAGDTEAFF
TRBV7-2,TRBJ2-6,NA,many,TGTGCCAGCAGCTTAGCGCTAGTGTCGGGGATTGGGGCCAACGTCCTGACTTTC,CASSLALVSGIGANVLTF
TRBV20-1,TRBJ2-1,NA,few,TGCAGTGCTTTGGGGAAAGGACATCGAATCTACAATGAGCAGTTCTTC,CSALGKGHRIYNEQFF
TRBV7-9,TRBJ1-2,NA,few,TGTGCCAGCAGCCCCCCAAGGGCCGCTTCCTTAGTCGGCTACACCTTC,CASSPPRAASLVGYTF
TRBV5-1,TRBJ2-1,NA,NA,TGCGCCAGCAGCTTTGCTAGTCGCAATGAGCAGTTCTTC,CASSFASRNEQFF
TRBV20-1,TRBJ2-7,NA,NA,TGCAGTGCTAGCCCGAGTAAGGTCGACTCTGACGAGCAGTACTTC,CSASPSKVDSDEQYF
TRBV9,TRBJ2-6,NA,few,TGTGCCAGCAGCGTAGGAACAGGATACTCTGGGGCCAACGTCCTGACTTTC,CASSVGTGYSGANVLTF
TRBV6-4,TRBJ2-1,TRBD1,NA,TGTGCCAGCAGTGGCGCCGGACAGGGTAGCGATGAGCGGTTCTTC,CASSGAGQGSDERFF
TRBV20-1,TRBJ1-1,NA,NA,TGCAGTGGGACTGTACACCAGAACACTGAAGCTTTCTTT,CSGTVHQNTEAFF
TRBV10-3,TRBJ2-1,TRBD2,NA,TGTGCCATCAGTTCCCCCAGAAGCGGGGGTTCTCTTGAGCAGTTCTTC,CAISSPRSGGSLEQFF
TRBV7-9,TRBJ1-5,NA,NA,TGTGCCAGCAGCTTGGATTTTCAGGGACGGTCTAGCAATCAGCCCCAGCATTTT,CASSLDFQGRSSNQPQHF
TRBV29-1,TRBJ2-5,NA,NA,TGCAGCGTTCGGTCGGGGGAGGCCCAGTACTTC,CSVRSGEAQYF
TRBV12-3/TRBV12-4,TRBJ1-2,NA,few,TGTGCCAGCAGTTCCAGGGTCCTCTATGGCTACACCTTC,CASSSRVLYGYTF
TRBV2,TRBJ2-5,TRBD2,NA,TGTGCCAGCACGCCGACTAGCTGGGAGACCCAGTACTTC,CASTPTSWETQYF
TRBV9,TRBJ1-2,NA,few,TGTGCCAGCAGCGCCCCGAGACACAGAGACTATGGCTACACCTTC,CASSAPRHRDYGYTF
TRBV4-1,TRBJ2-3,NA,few,TGCGCCAGCAGCCAAGAGGACGGGGTGGCAGATACGCAGTATTTT,CASSQEDGVADTQYF
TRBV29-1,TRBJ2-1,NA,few,TGCAGCGGGGGGCTGAGCTCCTACAATGAGCAGTTCTTC,CSGGLSSYNEQFF
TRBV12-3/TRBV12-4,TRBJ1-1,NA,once,TGTGCCAGTGGGACCAGGTACACTGAAGCTTTCTTT,CASGTRYTEAFF
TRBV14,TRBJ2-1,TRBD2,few,TGTGCCAGCAGCCAAGGCGTCTTAGCGGGGGCCCTCAGCTCCTACAATGAGCAGTTCTTC,CASSQGVLAGALSSYNEQFF
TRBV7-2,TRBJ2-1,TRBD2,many,TGTGCCAGCAGCCTCTCCCCCGGGCGGGGGGGCGCTCGGAATGAGCAGTTCTTC,CASSLSPGRGGARNEQFF
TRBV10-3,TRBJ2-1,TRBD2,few,TGTGCCATCAGTGGTCTAGCGGGGGGTCCGAAGACCTACAATGAGCAGTTCTTC,CAISGLAGGPKTYNEQFF
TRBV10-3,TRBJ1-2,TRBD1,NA,TGTGCCATCAGTTTAGGGTCGGGACAGGGGGCTAACTATGGCTACACCTTC,CAISLGSGQGANYGYTF
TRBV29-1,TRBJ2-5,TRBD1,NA,TGCAGCGTTGGGGGGACAGGGTTTATCTCAGAGACCCAGTACTTC,CSVGGTGFISETQYF
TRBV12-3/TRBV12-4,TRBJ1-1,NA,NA,TGTGCCAGCAGCCTGAGGGGGACTGGAGCTTTCTTT,CASSLRGTGAFF
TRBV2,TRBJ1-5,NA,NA,TGTGCCAGCAGTGAAGAGCGTAACAATCAGCCCCAGCATTTT,CASSEERNNQPQHF
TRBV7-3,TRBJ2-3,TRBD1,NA,TGTGCCAGCAGCTACCGACAGGGGCCGATCAATACGCAGTATTTT,CASSYRQGPINTQYF
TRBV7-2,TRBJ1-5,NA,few,TGTGCCAGCAGCTTAGAGGCCCTCAACCAGCCCCAGCATTTT,CASSLEALNQPQHF
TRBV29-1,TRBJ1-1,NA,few,TGCAGCGTTGGGGGATCCGGGCTCACTGAAGCTTTCTTT,CSVGGSGLTEAFF
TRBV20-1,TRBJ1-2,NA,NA,TGCAGTGCTAGAGATCATCAAGGTTCGCCCTATGGCTACACCTTC,CSARDHQGSPYGYTF
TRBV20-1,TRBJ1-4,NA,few,TGCAGTGCGGGAGGAGTGACTAATGAAAAACTGTTTTTT,CSAGGVTNEKLFF
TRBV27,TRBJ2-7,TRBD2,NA,TGTGCCAGCAGTTTATCGGGGGGGGAGTCTTCCTACGAGCAGTACTTC,CASSLSGGESSYEQYF
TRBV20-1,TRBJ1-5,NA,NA,TGCAGTGCTAGAGATATGGGGCAGCCCCAGCATTTT,CSARDMGQPQHF
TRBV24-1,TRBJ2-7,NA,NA,TGTGCCACCAGTGCCCCGGACAGCTACGAGCAGTACTTC,CATSAPDSYEQYF
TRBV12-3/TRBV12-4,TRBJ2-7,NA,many,TGTGCCAGCAGCTTACGGGTTTACGAGCAGTACTTC,CASSLRVYEQYF
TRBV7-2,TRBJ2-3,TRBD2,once,TGTGCCAGCAGTCTAGCGGGGGGGATTAGCACAGATACGCAGTATTTT,CASSLAGGISTDTQYF
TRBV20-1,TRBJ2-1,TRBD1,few,TGCAGTGCTGATGGACAGGGGATATACAATGAGCAGTTCTTC,CSADGQGIYNEQFF
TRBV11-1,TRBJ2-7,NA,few,TGTGCCAGCAGCTTACGGGTGGATGGGGGCTACGAGCAGTACTTC,CASSLRVDGGYEQYF
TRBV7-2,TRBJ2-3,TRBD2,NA,TGTGCCAGCAGCCCGGGACTAGCGAAGGGCACAGATACGCAGTATTTT,CASSPGLAKGTDTQYF
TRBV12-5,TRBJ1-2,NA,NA,TGTGCTAGTGGTTTATTGGTAATGGGCAGCCGATATGGCTACACCTTC,CASGLLVMGSRYGYTF
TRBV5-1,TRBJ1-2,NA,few,TGCGCCAGCAGCTTGGCCCAAGAGGAATCTGGCTACACCTTC,CASSLAQEESGYTF
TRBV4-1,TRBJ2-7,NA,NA,TGCGCCAGCAGCCAAGAAGTGGCACCAACCTACGAGCAGTACTTC,CASSQEVAPTYEQYF
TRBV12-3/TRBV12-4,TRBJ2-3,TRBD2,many,TGTGCCAGCAGACCCGGGACTAGCGGGATCACAGATACGCAGTATTTT,CASRPGTSGITDTQYF
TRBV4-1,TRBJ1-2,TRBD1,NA,TGCGCCAGCAGCCAAGAATTTCGGACAGGGATCTATGGCTACACCTTC,CASSQEFRTGIYGYTF
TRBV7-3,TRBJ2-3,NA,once,TGTGCCAGCAGCCCGGGGGGCGGGGGCCCTGGAGATACGCAGTATTTT,CASSPGGGGPGDTQYF
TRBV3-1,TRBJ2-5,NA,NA,TGTGCCAGCACACTACAGGTGGCGGAGACCCAGTACTTC,CASTLQVAETQYF